The 10 T cell receptor beta chains listed next were all sequenced from one sample in a study of blood T cell repertoires in COVID-19. This table comes from immunoSEQ multiplex PCR, and its TCRdb copy is limited to in-frame clones, with some not included. The table shows a few hundred thousand clones, with approximately 82% occurring only once. The source material was peripheral blood. The receptors originated from a man between 40 and 49 years old who had recovered from COVID-19.

The chain uses TRBV5-5 and TRBJ2-5; maybe TRBD2 (6 bases). V lost 2 bases, J lost 5 bases, and 16 bases lay in between. CDR1 and CDR2 (germline): SGHKS, YYEKEE (reference sequence). The CDR3 totals 15 residues. This CDR3 is CASSFRGNRGETQYF. Written as DNA, the CDR3 is TGTGCCAGCAGCTTTCGGGGGAACAGAGGGGAGACCCAGTACTTC.

This clone was detected only a few times. The chain recombines TRBV7-2 with TRBJ1-2; 9 nucleotides line up with TRBD1. The CDR3 has 15 residues. The trim removed 8 bases at V and 5 bases at J, leaving 12 bases unmatched. CDR1 and CDR2 (germline): SGHTA, FQGNSA. CDR3 amino acids: CASDIPGQGVYGYTF. The CDR3 bases are TGTGCCAGCGACATCCCGGGACAGGGTGTTTATGGCTACACCTTC.

The chain has TRBV29-1 and TRBJ2-3; weak D call: TRBD1 (7 bases). V was pared by 4 bases and J by 3 bases, with 17 bases between. The length of the CDR3 is 15 residues. Germline lookup yields CDR1 SQVTM and CDR2 ANQGSEA. CDR3 bases: TGCAGCGTTGGCGGGCCAGGGGGGTCGACAGATACGCAGTATTTT. The encoded protein is CSVGGPGGSTDTQYF.

The chain has TRBV10-1 and TRBJ2-7; perhaps TRBD1 as D (6 bases). The CDR3 runs 18 residues. V shed 4 bases and J shed 1 base, with 23 bases lying between them. Germline CDR1 is WNHNN and CDR2 is SYGVQD (reference sequence). The CDR3 DNA reads as TGCGCCAGCAGTGGGGGTCTCCCCCGGGGACACCATTCCTACGAGCAGTACTTC. Translation: CASSGGLPRGHHSYEQYF.

The chain recombines TRBV2 with TRBJ2-3; 13 positions match TRBD2. This CDR3 comprises 15 residues. V lost 4 bases and J lost 4; bases outside the gene matches: 2. Looked up from germline, CDR1 is SNHLY and CDR2 is FYNNEI. The CDR3, as DNA: TGTGCCAGCAGTGGACTAGCGGGGGGTTCAGATACGCAGTATTTT. Translated, it gives CASSGLAGGSDTQYF.

The chain is built from TRBV7-9 and TRBJ1-2; 7 bases match TRBD1. J lost 5 bases, V lost 7 bases, and 7 bases had no gene match. The germline V gene encodes CDR1 SEHNR and CDR2 FQNEAQ (reference sequence). This CDR3 has 13 residues. CDR3 amino acids: CASTRQGGYGYTF. The CDR3 coding sequence is TGTGCCAGCACCAGACAGGGTGGTTATGGCTACACCTTC.

This sequence joins TRBV27 and TRBJ2-3; TRBD1 aligns across 7 bases. The CDR3 covers 17 residues. Germline V gives CDR1 MNHEY, CDR2 SMNVEV (reference sequence). The V segment lost 6 bases and the J segment 4 bases; nucleotides outside the gene matches: 16. The CDR3 is CASRTPGQNRLADTQYF. The CDR3 DNA reads as TGTGCCAGCAGAACTCCGGGACAGAACCGATTGGCAGATACGCAGTATTTT.

V gene TRBV7-8 combines with J gene TRBJ1-1; 9 nucleotides align to TRBD1. The V gene end was trimmed by 5 bases and the J gene end by 1 base; junction bases not matched to a gene: 8. CDR1 and CDR2 from the germline V gene are SGHVS and FQNEAQ. This CDR3 is built from 16 residues. CDR3 region: CASSPRDREWNTEAFF. The CDR3, as DNA: TGTGCCAGCAGCCCCCGGGACAGGGAATGGAACACTGAAGCTTTCTTT.

The chain has TRBV10-3 and TRBJ1-2; no clear D. Germline V CDR1 and CDR2: ENHRY, SYGVKD. The CDR3 spans 13 residues. V lost 0 bases and J lost 6, with 8 bases in between. The CDR3 region has the DNA TGTGCCATCAGTGAGTCCGCGGAGGATGGCTACACCTTC. It encodes CAISESAEDGYTF.

The V gene is TRBV2, the J gene TRBJ1-1, with D possibly being TRBD1 (5 bases). Germline V gives CDR1 SNHLY, CDR2 FYNNEI. This CDR3 has 14 residues. V was pared by 3 bases and J by 5 bases, with 13 bases between. CDR3 in amino acids: CASSDWSGGTEAFF. CDR3 in DNA: TGTGCCAGCAGTGATTGGAGCGGGGGGACTGAAGCTTTCTTT. Together with reference TRBV2 and TRBJ1-1, the CDR3 gives the full variable domain: EPEVTQTPSHQVTQMGQEVILRCVPISNHLYFYWYRQILGQKVEFLVSFYNNEISEKSEIFDDQFSVERPDGSNFTLKIRSTKLEDSAMYFCASSDWSGGTEAFFGQGTRLTVV.